A single sample gave rise to the 16 T cell receptor beta chains below, sequenced in a study of T-cell reconstitution after alpha-beta-depleted transplantation in children. Unique molecular identifiers tagged the TCRbeta library. TCRdb re-called the PCR reads with MiXCR, one entry per CDR3 protein. This table has hundreds of thousands of distinct CDR3 sequences, roughly 17% appearing once. This specimen was PBMCs, mostly from graft donor cells, taken 360 days after TCRalphabeta/CD19-depleted stem cell transplant. The receptors here all came from a boy less than two years old who had a stem cell transplant for Wiskott-Aldrich syndrome, so the T cells may come from the graft donor.

Of note for this clonotype: Germline is not matched at one junction end, which may reflect a read error. The gene calls are TRBV7-9 and TRBJ2-7, with TRBD2 matching over 8 bases. There are 16 residues in the CDR3. CDR1 and CDR2 (germline): SEHNR, FQNEAQ (reference sequence). The CDR3 loop is CATSWSRASGPYEQYF. The CDR3 DNA follows: TGTGCCACCAGCTGGAGTCGGGCTAGCGGGCCCTACGAGCAGTACTTC.

This rearrangement joins TRBV6-1 to TRBJ2-1, with TRBD2 matching 10 bases. V gave up 6 bases and J gave up 9 bases; unmatched junction bases: 17. The CDR3 is made up of 17 amino acids. Germline CDR1 is MNHNS and CDR2 is SASEGT. In DNA form, the CDR3 reads TGTGCCAGCAGAAGGACTAGCGGAATCTGGGGAAATCGTGAGCAGTTCTTC. As protein: CASRRTSGIWGNREQFF.

The chain recombines TRBV12-3 or TRBV12-4 with TRBJ2-7; the D gene is possibly TRBD2 (6 bases). CDR3 length: 16 residues. V was shortened by 4 bases and J by 1 base, with 17 bases between the two germline ends. This chain's CDR3 is CASSSYLGGKSYEQYF. The CDR3 DNA follows: TGTGCCAGCAGTTCCTATCTTGGGGGGAAGTCCTACGAGCAGTACTTC.

The J gene is TRBJ2-1, the V gene TRBV7-9; possible D gene TRBD2, 6 bases. CDR1 is SEHNR and CDR2 is FQNEAQ in the germline V gene (reference sequence). V was shortened by 5 bases and J by 5 bases, with 16 bases between the two germline ends. The CDR3 extends over 15 amino acids. CDR3 in amino acids: CASSPSGAINNEQFF. In DNA, the CDR3 is TGTGCCAGCAGCCCCTCGGGAGCCATCAACAATGAGCAGTTCTTC.

This clonotype has only a few counts. The rearrangement uses TRBV5-8 and TRBJ2-1; 7 bases align to TRBD1. The CDR3 spans 15 residues. The J segment lost 6 bases and the V segment lost 0 bases, leaving 6 bases of the junction unmatched. The germline V gene has CDR1 SGHTS and CDR2 YDEGEE. The CDR3 DNA is TGTGCCAGCAGCTTGGGAGGACAGGCCTTCAATGAGCAGTTCTTC. The encoded protein is CASSLGGQAFNEQFF.

The J gene is TRBJ2-5, the V gene TRBV5-6; TRBD1 matches at 11 bases. The CDR3 has 15 residues. The junction had 5 bases not matched to a gene; V was cut back by 3 bases and J by 4 bases. The V gene's germline CDR1 is SGHDT and CDR2 YYEEEE. The CDR3 sequence: CASSSLGTGGETQYF. The CDR3 DNA reads TGTGCCAGCAGCTCCCTAGGGACAGGGGGAGAGACCCAGTACTTC.

The chain couples TRBV24-1 to TRBJ2-7, with D possibly TRBD1 on 6 matching bases. V dropped 10 bases and J dropped 4 bases, with 16 bases sitting between them. Per the germline V gene, CDR1 is KGHDR and CDR2 is SFDVKD. This CDR3 spans 13 amino acids. CDR3: CATMDRTSYEQYF. The CDR3, as DNA: TGTGCCACTATGGACAGAACCTCTTACGAGCAGTACTTC.

This clonotype occurred a few times. V gene TRBV20-1 combines with J gene TRBJ2-1; tentative D call: TRBD2 (6 bases). There are 14 residues in the CDR3. Germline CDR1 DFQATT, CDR2 SNEGSKA (reference sequence). Trimming removed 7 bases at V and 0 bases at J, with 13 bases between. CDR3 sequence (DNA): TGCAGTGTCAGTCGGGGGAGCTCCTACAATGAGCAGTTCTTC. It yields the protein CSVSRGSSYNEQFF.

This clonotype appeared a few times. V and J are TRBV12-3 or TRBV12-4 and TRBJ2-1, with TRBD2 matching over 9 bases. The length of the CDR3 is 16 residues. The V and J ends lost 6 bases and 3 bases, in that order; junction bases with no gene match: 9. CDR3 sequence (DNA): TGTGCCAGCAGCAGCGTAGCGGGAGTAGGCTACAATGAGCAGTTCTTC. Translated, it gives CASSSVAGVGYNEQFF.

This clonotype was counted between two and nine times. The genes are TRBV5-6 and TRBJ1-1, with a possible D match to TRBD1 (6 bases). V dropped 2 bases and J dropped 3 bases, with 14 bases sitting between them. Germline lookup yields CDR1 SGHDT and CDR2 YYEEEE. CDR3 length: 15 residues. The CDR3 protein is CASSFQGSTDTEAFF. CDR3 in DNA: TGTGCCAGCAGCTTTCAGGGGAGTACAGACACTGAAGCTTTCTTT.

The chain couples TRBV6-5 to TRBJ1-1; D possibly corresponds to TRBD1 (5 bases). Germline V CDR1 and CDR2: MNHEY, SVGAGI. This CDR3 is 13 amino acids long. Deletions cut 1 base from V and 7 bases from J, with 10 bases between. Written as DNA, the CDR3 is TGTGCCAGCAGTTACTTCTCCGACAGTGAAGCTTTCTTT. It specifies CASSYFSDSEAFF.

The chain joins TRBV19 to TRBJ2-1; 11 bases fit TRBD2. The CDR3 consists of 15 residues. Losses at the gene ends were 1 base for V and 8 bases for J; bases not matched to a gene: 4. CDR1 and CDR2 from the germline V gene are LNHDA and SQIVND (reference sequence). The CDR3 DNA is TGTGCCAGTAGTATAGTGACTAGCGGGAACTATGAGCAGTTCTTC. Encoded protein: CASSIVTSGNYEQFF.

The sample holds a few counts of this clonotype. The genes are TRBV7-9 and TRBJ2-2, with no clear D. This CDR3 contains 12 residues. Germline V lookup: CDR1 SEHNR, CDR2 FQNEAQ (reference sequence). The V end was cut by 4 bases, the J end by 7 bases, with 7 bases between. CDR3 DNA sequence: TGTGCCAGCAGCTCCGGAAGCGGGGAGCTGTTTTTT. Amino acid sequence: CASSSGSGELFF. The complete variable domain, with remaining parts taken from reference TRBV7-9 and TRBJ2-2, reads DTGVSQNPRHKITKRGQNVTFRCDPISEHNRLYWYRQTLGQGPEFLTYFQNEAQLEKSRLLSDRFSAERPKGSFSTLEIQRTEQGDSAMYLCASSSGSGELFFGEGSRLTVL.

The chain combines TRBV15 with TRBJ2-3, with D possibly being TRBD2 (6 bases). This CDR3 comprises 14 residues. Trimming cost V 1 base and J 7 bases, with 12 bases left between them. From germline, CDR1 is LNHNV and CDR2 YYDKDF (reference sequence). DNA for the CDR3: TGTGCCACCAGCAGAGCCCCTAGCGCCAATACGCAGTATTTT. Protein sequence: CATSRAPSANTQYF.

CDR3 nucleotide sequence: TGTGCCAGCAGTGCTACGTACCAAGAGACCCAGTACTTC. The encoded protein is CASSATYQETQYF. The rearrangement joins TRBV11-2 to TRBJ2-5; D not resolved. The V end was cut by 6 bases, the J end by 0 bases, with 8 bases between. The CDR3 length is 13 residues. Germline V gene sequence: CDR1 SGHAT, CDR2 FQNNGV.

The chain links TRBV6-5 to TRBJ1-4, with 8 bases identical to TRBD1. The CDR3 loop spans 15 amino acids. V trimming: 3 bases; J trimming: 7 bases; junction bases outside the gene matches: 7. The germline CDR1 and CDR2 sequences are MNHEY and SVGAGI. As DNA, the CDR3 is TGTGCCAGCAGTTATACGGGACAGGCAGGTGAAAAACTGTTTTTT. Protein: CASSYTGQAGEKLFF.